The entry below describes one TCR beta chain. It may be a read error: a sequence one base away is much more abundant. The same CDR3 can be traced to other DNA sequences in this sample. These data belong to a study of metastatic and nonmetastatic thyroid tumors. Germline V CDR1 and CDR2: SNHLY, FYNNEI. This CDR3 region has 14 residues. With MiXCR, TCRdb called clones anew from the PCR reads. This sample yields 42,000 or so clones, of which around 18% are seen a single time; around 15% belongs to the top ten. Prior to thyroid surgery, none of the patients had received any treatment. Sequencing was done on a sample of tumor tissue. This sequence originates from a female donor with papillary thyroid cancer or a benign thyroid nodule (not recorded which). Some clones in this sample may be carry-over from other donors' samples. This chain joins TRBV2 and TRBJ1-1, with TRBD1 as a possible D gene (5 bases). In nucleotides, the CDR3 is TGTGCAAGCAGAGCGGGGCTGATGAACACTGAAGCTTTCTTT. It translates to CASRAGLMNTEAFF.